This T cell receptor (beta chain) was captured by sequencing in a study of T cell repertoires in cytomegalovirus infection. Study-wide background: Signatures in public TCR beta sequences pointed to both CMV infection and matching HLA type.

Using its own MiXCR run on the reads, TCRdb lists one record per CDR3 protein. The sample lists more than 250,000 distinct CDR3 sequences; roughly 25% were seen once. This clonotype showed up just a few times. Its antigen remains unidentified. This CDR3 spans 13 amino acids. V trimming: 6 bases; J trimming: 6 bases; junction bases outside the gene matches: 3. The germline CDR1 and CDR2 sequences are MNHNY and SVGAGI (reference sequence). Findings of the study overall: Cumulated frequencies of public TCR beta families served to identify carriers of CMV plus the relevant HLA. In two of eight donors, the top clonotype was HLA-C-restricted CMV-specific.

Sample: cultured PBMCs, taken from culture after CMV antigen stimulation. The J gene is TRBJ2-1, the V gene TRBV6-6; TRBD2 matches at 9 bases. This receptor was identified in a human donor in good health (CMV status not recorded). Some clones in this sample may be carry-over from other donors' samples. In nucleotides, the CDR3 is TGTGCCAGCAGAAGTAGCGGGAGCAATGAGCAGTTCTTC. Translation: CASRSSGSNEQFF.